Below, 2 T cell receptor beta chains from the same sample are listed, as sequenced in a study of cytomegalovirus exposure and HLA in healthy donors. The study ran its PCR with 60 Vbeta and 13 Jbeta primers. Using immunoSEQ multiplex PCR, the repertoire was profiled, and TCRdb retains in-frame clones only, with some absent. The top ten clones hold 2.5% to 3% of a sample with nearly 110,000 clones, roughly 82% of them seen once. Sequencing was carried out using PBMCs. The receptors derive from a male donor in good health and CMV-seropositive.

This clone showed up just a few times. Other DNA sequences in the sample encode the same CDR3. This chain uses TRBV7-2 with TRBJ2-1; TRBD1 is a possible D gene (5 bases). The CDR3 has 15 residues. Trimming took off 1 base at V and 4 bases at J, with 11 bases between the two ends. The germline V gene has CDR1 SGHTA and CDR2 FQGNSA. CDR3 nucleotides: TGTGCCAGCAGCTTAGTTCAGGGTTCGTACAATGAGCAGTTCTTC. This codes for CASSLVQGSYNEQFF.

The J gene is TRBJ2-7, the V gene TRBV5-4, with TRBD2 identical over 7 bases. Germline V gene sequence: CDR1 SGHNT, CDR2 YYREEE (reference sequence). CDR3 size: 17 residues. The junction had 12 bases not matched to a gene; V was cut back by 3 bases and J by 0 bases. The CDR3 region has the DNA TGTGCCAGCAGCTCGGGGGGTCCGGGACGGGCCTCCTACGAGCAGTACTTC. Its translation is CASSSGGPGRASYEQYF.